Listed here is a single T cell receptor (beta chain). Measured with immunoSEQ multiplex PCR; TCRdb has only the in-frame clones, and not every one. Of a few hundred thousand clones in the sample, roughly 90% are singletons; the top ten hold roughly 1.9%. These data are taken from a study of blood T cell repertoires in COVID-19. Participant age was roughly 18 to 95 years, and participants resided in fewer than 30 US areas. Categorization into cohorts depended on clinical history that participants reported. Recovery among Cohort 3 donors was established by two negative PCRs, clearance, or symptom resolution. In germline, CDR1 is SQVTM, CDR2 ANQGSEA. The CDR3 has 12 residues. V was shortened by 7 bases and J by 2 bases, with 12 bases between the two germline ends.

The specimen was PBMCs or T cells enriched from blood (not recorded which). The sequence derives from a woman between 40 and 55 years old who had recovered from COVID-19. The genes are TRBV29-1 and TRBJ2-7, with D perhaps TRBD2 (6 bases). CDR3 residues: CSGYGSAYEQYF. The CDR3 DNA sequence: TGCAGCGGCTACGGGAGTGCCTACGAGCAGTACTTC.